This entry lists 6 T cell receptor beta chains sequenced from one sample in a study of early T cells in non-severe SARS-CoV-2 infection (dated by TCRdb to the early 2020s). The library was made by 5' RACE. Sequencing used a NextSeq 500. TCRdb ran its own pipeline on the public reads, namely fastp trimming at Q25 and MiXCR clone calling, and kept in-frame beta chains. Each entry merges the rows of one CDR3 protein and shows their most common DNA and genes. Here the sample has 80,000 to 100,000 distinct CDR3 sequences; 9.5% to 11% occur a single time. Roughly 4.8% of the sample rests with the top ten. The input for sequencing was whole blood, taken at baseline. The source of these receptors is an adult who was a healthcare worker with PCR-confirmed SARS-CoV-2 infection or an uninfected control (not recorded which).

The rearrangement joins TRBV27 to TRBJ2-7, with 7 bases fitting TRBD1. The CDR3 totals 15 residues. Germline V gives CDR1 MNHEY, CDR2 SMNVEV (reference sequence). The ends lost 0 bases at V and 3 bases at J; junction bases unmatched: 5. CDR3 loop: CASSLSGTASYEQYF. The DNA of the CDR3 is TGTGCCAGCAGTTTATCCGGGACAGCTAGCTACGAGCAGTACTTC.

The chain employs TRBV7-3 and TRBJ2-3, with D perhaps TRBD1 or TRBD2 (5 bases each). The V gene lost 5 bases and the J gene lost 2 bases, with 17 bases spanning the gap. The CDR3 has 16 residues. From germline, CDR1 is SGHTA and CDR2 FQGTGA. The CDR3 DNA follows: TGTGCCAGCAGCCCCGGGACGGCGCCCTTCACAGATACGCAGTATTTT. Translating it yields CASSPGTAPFTDTQYF.

This clonotype has a handful of counts. The gene calls are TRBV5-1 and TRBJ2-7; 11 bases match TRBD2. Germline assignment: CDR1 SGHRS and CDR2 YFSETQ. The CDR3 totals 14 residues. J was trimmed by 3 bases and V by 3 bases; bases with no gene match: 2. The CDR3, as DNA: TGCGCCAGCAGCTATGGACTAGCGGGCTACGAGCAGTACTTC. Translated: CASSYGLAGYEQYF.

This clonotype was counted ten times or more. The rearrangement links TRBV10-3 to TRBJ1-2; 9 positions agree with TRBD1. The CDR3 is 15 residues long. Germline-derived CDR1 and CDR2 are ENHRY and SYGVKD. The J segment lost 0 bases and the V segment lost 7 bases, leaving 6 bases of the junction unmatched. The CDR3 coding sequence is TGTGCCATCACTGGACAGGGGTCGGCTAACTATGGCTACACCTTC. Its protein is CAITGQGSANYGYTF.

The chain joins TRBV2 to TRBJ1-2, with no clear D. Trimming stripped 6 bases from V and 2 bases from J, with 10 bases between. The CDR3 loop spans 13 amino acids. Germline V gene sequence: CDR1 SNHLY, CDR2 FYNNEI. CDR3 in amino acids: CASSADVNYGYTF. CDR3 in DNA: TGTGCCAGCAGCGCAGACGTAAACTATGGCTACACCTTC.

V usage is TRBV7-9 and J usage is TRBJ2-1, with 8 bases that match TRBD1. The CDR3 length is 16 residues. Germline-derived CDR1 and CDR2 are SEHNR and FQNEAQ (reference sequence). Trimming cost V 5 bases and J 0 bases; bases outside gene matches: 6. This CDR3 reads CASSATGTGSYNEQFF. The CDR3 DNA reads TGTGCCAGCAGCGCAACCGGGACAGGCTCCTACAATGAGCAGTTCTTC.